Following are 15 T cell receptor beta chains from one sample sequenced in a study of T cells in Graves' hyperthyroidism and ophthalmopathy. Using RNA transcripts as the source, TCR beta CDR3 regions were amplified. Primed by the HTBI set, a first-round RT-PCR was run on the TCR CDR3. MiXCR was run by TCRdb on the multiplex PCR reads, yielding one entry per CDR3 protein. The data show about 420,000 distinct CDR3 sequences, 12% to 15% seen once. The sequencing input was blood. Source of these receptors: a woman aged 18-29 years with Graves' hyperthyroidism.

This clonotype has ten or more counts. The chain carries TRBV28 and TRBJ2-7; maybe TRBD1 (6 bases). Germline V gene data show CDR1 as MDHEN and CDR2 as SYDVKM. Between the trimmed V and J ends, which lost 5 bases and 6 bases, there was a span of 20 bases. The CDR3 is 15 amino acids. Here the CDR3 reads CASSRATGGKVEQYF. Written as DNA, the CDR3 is TGTGCCAGCAGTCGGGCGACAGGTGGGAAGGTCGAGCAGTACTTC.

This clonotype came up many times. The genes are TRBV29-1 and TRBJ2-7; either TRBD1 or TRBD2 may fit D (5 bases each). The CDR3 is made up of 12 amino acids. V lost 1 base and J lost 2, with 6 bases in between. Germline lookup yields CDR1 SQVTM and CDR2 ANQGSEA. CDR3 sequence reads: CSVEAGPYEQYF. The DNA of the CDR3 is TGCAGCGTTGAAGCGGGGCCCTACGAGCAGTACTTC.

This clonotype was seen repeatedly, ten times or more. The CDR3 bases are TGCGCCAGCAGCGCCGGGACGGTCAACGAGCAGTACTTC. Translated: CASSAGTVNEQYF. The chain employs TRBV5-1 and TRBJ2-7, with D perhaps assigned TRBD1 or TRBD2 (5 bases each). Germline V CDR1 and CDR2: SGHRS, YFSETQ. V lost 4 bases, J lost 5 bases, and 13 bases lay in between. The CDR3 runs to 13 residues.

This clonotype has a count of ten or more. The V call is TRBV28, the J call TRBJ2-7; TRBD2 agrees at 7 bases. The germline V gene has CDR1 MDHEN and CDR2 SYDVKM. The V gene end was trimmed by 3 bases and the J gene end by 4 bases; junction bases not matched to a gene: 3. The CDR3 runs to 13 residues. The CDR3: CASSLASGYEQYF. The CDR3 nucleotides read TGTGCCAGCAGTTTGGCTAGCGGATACGAGCAGTACTTC.

This clonotype was observed a few times. A much larger clone lies a single base off, so this may be a read error. The J gene is TRBJ2-1, the V gene TRBV11-1, with 7 bases identical to TRBD2. The CDR3 has 13 residues. Germline-derived CDR1 and CDR2 are SGHAT and FQDESV (reference sequence). V shed 6 bases, J shed 12 bases, and the junction held 11 bases outside the gene matches. As DNA, the CDR3 is TGTGCCAGCAGTTCCACTAGGTCGGGGGGGCAGTTCTTC. Encoded protein: CASSSTRSGGQFF.

This clonotype turned up a few times. V gene TRBV20-1 combines with J gene TRBJ1-1; D might be TRBD1 (5 bases). Germline V gene lookup returns CDR1 DFQATT and CDR2 SNEGSKA (reference sequence). The CDR3 sequence is 12 residues long. V was pared by 6 bases and J by 8 bases, with 16 bases between. CDR3 protein: CSAPPGIGEAFF. CDR3 bases: TGCAGTGCCCCCCCAGGGATCGGGGAAGCTTTCTTT.

Ten or more counts support this clonotype. This chain uses TRBV5-1 with TRBJ2-5; D remains ambiguous. Germline loops: CDR1 SGHRS, CDR2 YFSETQ. This CDR3 contains 14 residues. With 1 base removed from V and 1 base from J, the gap between germline ends came to 8 bases. The CDR3 coding sequence is TGCGCCAGCAGCTTGAACGCGATCCAAGAGACCCAGTACTTC. Translation: CASSLNAIQETQYF.

Many counts were recorded for this clonotype. The chain combines TRBV20-1 with TRBJ2-1; unclear D gene. The length of the CDR3 is 12 residues. The V and J ends lost 3 bases and 5 bases respectively, with 8 bases between them. The germline CDR1 and CDR2 sequences are DFQATT and SNEGSKA (reference sequence). In DNA, the CDR3 is TGCAGTGCTAGGTCTCTGGACAATGAGCAGTTCTTC. Its protein is CSARSLDNEQFF.

This clonotype occurred a few times. The CDR3 loop reads CAWTERETYEQYF. CDR3 in DNA: TGTGCCTGGACTGAGCGGGAGACCTACGAGCAGTACTTC. The chain recombines TRBV30 with TRBJ2-7; 8 positions agree with TRBD2. After removal of 4 bases from V and 2 bases from J, the junction contained 4 bases not matched to a gene. CDR3 length: 13 amino acids. Germline-derived CDR1 and CDR2 are GTSNPN and SVGIG (reference sequence).

Many counts were recorded for this clonotype. V usage is TRBV20-1 and J usage is TRBJ2-1; 14 positions match TRBD2. The CDR3 length is 14 residues. Germline values: CDR1 DFQATT, CDR2 SNEGSKA (reference sequence). V shed 6 bases, J shed 6 bases, and the junction held 4 bases outside the gene matches. The CDR3 DNA reads as TGCAGTGCGCAGGGACTAGCGGGAGTCAATGAGCAGTTCTTC. As protein: CSAQGLAGVNEQFF.

Ten or more counts support this clonotype. The J gene is TRBJ2-3, the V gene TRBV2, with D tentatively TRBD2 (6 bases). Germline V gene lookup returns CDR1 SNHLY and CDR2 FYNNEI. CDR3 length: 16 amino acids. The V and J ends lost 0 bases and 8 bases respectively, with 18 bases between them. The CDR3 DNA reads as TGTGCCAGCAGTGAAGCGTCGGCGGGGAGGAGGGGTACGCAGTATTTT. Encoded protein: CASSEASAGRRGTQYF.

The chain employs TRBV28 and TRBJ1-5, with TRBD1 as a possible D gene (6 bases). V was shortened by 5 bases and J by 0 bases, with 14 bases between the two germline ends. There are 16 residues in the CDR3. Germline values: CDR1 MDHEN, CDR2 SYDVKM. CDR3 in amino acids: CASSPAGGSSNQPQHF. The CDR3 nucleotides read TGTGCCAGCAGTCCGGCGGGGGGCTCTAGCAATCAGCCCCAGCATTTT. Based on the CDR3 plus reference TRBV28 and TRBJ1-5, the full variable domain is DVKVTQSSRYLVKRTGEKVFLECVQDMDHENMFWYRQDPGLGLRLIYFSYDVKMKEKGDIPEGYSVSREKKERFSLILESASTNQTSMYLCASSPAGGSSNQPQHFGDGTRLSIL.

The genes are TRBV5-4 and TRBJ1-1; D gene unclear. Germline-derived CDR1 and CDR2 are SGHNT and YYREEE (reference sequence). Deletions cut 0 bases from V and 6 bases from J, with 9 bases between. The CDR3 has 13 amino acids. The DNA of the CDR3 is TGTGCCAGCAGCTTGGACTGGGCCTCTGAAGCTTTCTTT. Translation gives CASSLDWASEAFF.

This clonotype has a handful of counts. At one boundary the junction diverges from the germline segment, which might be a read error. This rearrangement joins TRBV5-4 to TRBJ2-2; TRBD1 might be the D (5 bases). The CDR3 has 13 amino acids. From germline, CDR1 is SGHNT and CDR2 YYREEE (reference sequence). Here the CDR3 reads CASSQGETGELFF. The CDR3 bases are TGCGCCAGCAGCCAAGGGGAAACCGGGGAGCTGTTTTTT.

The table lists this clonotype with a few counts. This chain uses TRBV6-1 with TRBJ2-5; no definite D call. CDR3 size: 13 residues. Germline values: CDR1 MNHNS, CDR2 SASEGT. With 4 bases removed from V and 5 bases from J, the gap between germline ends came to 11 bases. CDR3 region: CASSARLEETQYF. CDR3 bases: TGTGCCAGCAGTGCTCGTCTCGAGGAGACCCAGTACTTC.